This T cell receptor (beta chain) was captured in a study of human T cells and chemical hapten exposure. Turning to the study itself: 2% DPC applied to a 2 cm by 2 cm arm area sensitized donors.

Individual cDNA molecules received unique molecular identifiers in the library. A single record per CDR3 protein comes from TCRdb applying MiXCR to the RACE reads. This sample carries 180,000 or so distinct CDR3 sequences, about 14% of them seen once, and the ten largest clones take about 1.7%. The CDR3 extends over 16 amino acids. CDR1 and CDR2 from the germline V gene are ENHRY and SYGVKD. V was pared by 4 bases and J by 2 bases, with 9 bases of the junction left unmatched. Study observations and caveats: After DPC sensitization, TCRs above 1 in 1000 frequency showed no change.

Documented time point: patch test 1, 2 weeks after DPC sensitization. Treatment in this sample: therapeutic diphenylcyclopropenone sensitization with weekly scalp DPC. Blood, whole and unfractionated, served as the source for total RNA extraction. As concerns this clonotype: Antigen unknown.

This clonotype originated in a woman younger than 45 with alopecia areata. Some clones in this sample may be carry-over from other donors' samples. The sample was whole blood, taken in connection with sensitization to the hapten diphenylcyclopropenone (DPC). The V call is TRBV10-3, the J call TRBJ2-7; TRBD1 aligns across 9 bases. The CDR3 loop is CAISGQRTGATYEQYF. In nucleotides, the CDR3 is TGTGCCATCAGTGGGCAAAGGACAGGGGCAACCTACGAGCAGTACTTC.